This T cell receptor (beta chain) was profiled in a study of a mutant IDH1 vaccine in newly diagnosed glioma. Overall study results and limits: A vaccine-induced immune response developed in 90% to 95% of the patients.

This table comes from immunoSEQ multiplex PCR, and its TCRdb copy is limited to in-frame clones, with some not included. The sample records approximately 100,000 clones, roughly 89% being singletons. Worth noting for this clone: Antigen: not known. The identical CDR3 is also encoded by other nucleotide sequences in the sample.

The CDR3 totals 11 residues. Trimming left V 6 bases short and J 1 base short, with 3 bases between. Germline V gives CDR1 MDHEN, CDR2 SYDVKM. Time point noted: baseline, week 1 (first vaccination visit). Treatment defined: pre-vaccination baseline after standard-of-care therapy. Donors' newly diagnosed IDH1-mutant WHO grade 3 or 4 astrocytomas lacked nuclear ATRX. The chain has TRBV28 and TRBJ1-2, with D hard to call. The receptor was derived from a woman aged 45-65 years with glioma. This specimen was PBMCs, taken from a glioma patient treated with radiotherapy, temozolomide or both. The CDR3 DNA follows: TGTGCCAGCAGCCGTAACTATGGCTACACCTTC. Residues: CASSRNYGYTF.